One T cell receptor (beta chain) is described in this entry. As yet, its antigen is unknown. Together with a sample-barcoded 5' primer, a J-beta primer mix was included in a second PCR lasting about 6 to 11 cycles. TCRdb itself ran the 5' RACE reads through MiXCR, one entry per CDR3 protein. The sample contains hundreds of thousands of distinct CDR3 sequences, around 41% of which appear only once. These data originate in a study of blood T cells in healthy people across ages. Whole-study results and caveats: It was not known whether donors were CMV positive (a possible confounder of expanded clonotype changes). Percentage of naive T cells showed a strong correlation with TCR beta diversity.

The V gene's germline CDR1 is MNHNS and CDR2 SASEGT. With V trimmed by 1 base and J by 3 bases, 5 bases remained unmatched. The CDR3 runs 16 residues. The chain has TRBV6-1 and TRBJ2-7; 11 bases agree with TRBD2. This receptor was identified in an elderly man in good health. Sequenced input: blood. The CDR3 DNA reads TGTGCCAGCAGTGAAGGCTTAGCGGGAGGGGTCTACGAGCAGTACTTC. This sequence encodes CASSEGLAGGVYEQYF.